The 21 T cell receptor beta chains reported below all come from one sample, sequenced in a study of graft-versus-host responses after intestinal transplantation. What these receptors recognize is not known. Produced via immunoSEQ multiplex PCR; TCRdb's table is partial and in-frame only. The table lists around 120,000 clones, roughly 95% of them singletons. The specimen was unstimulated CD8+ T cells sorted from spleen or lymph node cells, collected before intestinal transplant. The receptors derive from a human donor who received an intestinal transplant.

The chain combines TRBV4-1 with TRBJ1-2, with a tentative D call TRBD1 (6 bases). Trimming took off 3 bases at V and 4 bases at J, with 15 bases between the two ends. The CDR3 consists of 15 residues. Per germline, CDR1 MGHRA and CDR2 YSYEKL. The CDR3 sequence is CASSHQADRLYGYTF. CDR3 nucleotide sequence: TGCGCCAGCAGCCACCAAGCCGACAGGCTCTATGGCTACACCTTC.

The rearrangement joins TRBV28 to TRBJ1-2, with 9 positions matching TRBD1. This CDR3 has 14 residues. Germline V gives CDR1 MDHEN, CDR2 SYDVKM. V was clipped by 4 bases and J by 9 bases; unmatched bases: 9. CDR3 nucleotides: TGTGCCAGCAGTTACGCCCGACAGGGGGTTCGCTACACCTTC. This translates into CASSYARQGVRYTF.

In this sample, this clone turned up a few times. This chain connects TRBV4-1 to TRBJ1-3; no definite D call. The V end was cut by 5 bases, the J end by 4 bases, with 9 bases between. The CDR3 length is 13 residues. CDR1 and CDR2 (germline): MGHRA, YSYEKL. The CDR3 bases are TGCGCCAGCAGCGATCTGTCCGGAAACACCATATATTTT. It is translated as CASSDLSGNTIYF.

This chain joins TRBV19 and TRBJ1-2; a possible D gene is TRBD1 (5 bases). Germline assignment: CDR1 LNHDA and CDR2 SQIVND (reference sequence). The germline V and J ends were trimmed by 3 bases and 3 bases, with 5 bases remaining between them. The CDR3 covers 12 residues. In nucleotides, the CDR3 is TGTGCCAGTAGTATGGGGGACTATGGCTACACCTTC. As protein: CASSMGDYGYTF.

This clone was recorded once. The V call is TRBV4-2, the J call TRBJ2-2, with no clear D. V lost 3 bases to trimming and J lost 7 bases, with 6 bases between them. CDR3 length equals 12 residues. Germline CDR1 and CDR2: LGHNA and YNFKEQ. CDR3 protein: CASSQVRGELFF. The CDR3 bases are TGTGCCAGCAGCCAGGTGCGCGGGGAGCTGTTTTTT.

This chain uses TRBV28 with TRBJ2-5; D might be TRBD1 or TRBD2, each matching 6 bases. V was clipped by 3 bases and J by 4 bases, with 18 bases between them. This CDR3 contains 16 residues. CDR1 and CDR2 (germline): MDHEN, SYDVKM. CDR3 DNA sequence: TGTGCCAGCAGTTTGTTAGCAGGGGAGGATGGAGAGACCCAGTACTTC. Its protein is CASSLLAGEDGETQYF.

This clone was counted only a few times. The chain combines TRBV4-1 with TRBJ2-3; no reliable D call. This CDR3 comprises 12 residues. Germline V lookup: CDR1 MGHRA, CDR2 YSYEKL. The V gene lost 1 base and the J gene lost 5 bases, with 4 bases spanning the gap. CDR3 sequence reads: CASSQGGDTQYF. The CDR3 DNA is TGCGCCAGCAGCCAAGGGGGAGATACGCAGTATTTT.

This chain links TRBV4-1 with TRBJ2-2; D is perhaps TRBD2 (5 bases). V lost 0 bases to trimming and J lost 4 bases, with 6 bases between them. Germline V gene sequence: CDR1 MGHRA, CDR2 YSYEKL. The CDR3 is 14 residues long. This chain's CDR3 is CASSQDGSTGELFF. DNA of the CDR3: TGCGCCAGCAGCCAAGATGGGAGCACCGGGGAGCTGTTTTTT.

The rearrangement links TRBV27 to TRBJ2-5; 8 bases map to TRBD1. The J call may be mistaken, given a closer DNA end match to TRBJ2-7. Germline CDR1 is MNHEY and CDR2 is SMNVEV (reference sequence). This CDR3 has 17 amino acids. CDR3 sequence (DNA): TGTGCCAGCAGTTCTCGGACAGGGTCCCTACTCTCCTACGAGCAGTACTTC. Amino acid sequence: CASSSRTGSLLSYEQYF.

V gene TRBV19 combines with J gene TRBJ2-1; D may be TRBD1 (6 bases). The CDR3 consists of 13 residues. The ends were cut back, 6 bases at V and 8 bases at J, with 14 bases in the middle. CDR1 is LNHDA and CDR2 is SQIVND in the germline V gene (reference sequence). The CDR3 loop reads CASSLQGTDEQFF. The CDR3, as DNA: TGTGCCAGTAGCCTTCAGGGGACGGATGAGCAGTTCTTC.

The chain is built from TRBV15 and TRBJ2-7; 9 bases agree with TRBD2. The germline V gene encodes CDR1 LNHNV and CDR2 YYDKDF (reference sequence). The V and J ends lost 0 bases and 2 bases, in that order; junction bases with no gene match: 2. The CDR3 is made up of 15 amino acids. The CDR3 reads CATSREASGTYEQYF. The CDR3 DNA follows: TGTGCCACCAGCAGAGAGGCTAGCGGGACCTACGAGCAGTACTTC.

The chain uses TRBV2 and TRBJ1-2; D gene ambiguous. The germline V gene encodes CDR1 SNHLY and CDR2 FYNNEI. Trimming cost V 8 bases and J 3 bases, with 16 bases left between them. This CDR3 is built from 14 residues. The CDR3 DNA sequence: TGTGCCAGCTTTGGCGGGAGGGAATACTATGGCTACACCTTC. Amino acids: CASFGGREYYGYTF.

The chain recombines TRBV19 with TRBJ1-6; D not resolved. This CDR3 contains 17 residues. Looked up from germline, CDR1 is LNHDA and CDR2 is SQIVND (reference sequence). The germline V and J ends were trimmed by 3 bases and 3 bases, with 15 bases remaining between them. CDR3 loop: CASSITSQHDYNSPLHF. The CDR3, as DNA: TGTGCCAGTAGTATTACAAGCCAACACGACTATAATTCACCCCTCCACTTT.

The chain is built from TRBV5-1 and TRBJ2-7, with 7 bases fitting TRBD1. The V gene end was trimmed by 5 bases and the J gene end by 2 bases; junction bases not matched to a gene: 10. This CDR3 region has 15 residues. Looked up from germline, CDR1 is SGHRS and CDR2 is YFSETQ. CDR3 DNA sequence: TGCGCCAGCAGGTCTCGACAGGGAAGACCCTACGAGCAGTACTTC. As protein: CASRSRQGRPYEQYF.

This chain links TRBV30 with TRBJ2-7; D not resolved. V lost 1 base to trimming and J lost 3 bases, with 10 bases between them. The germline gives CDR1 GTSNPN, CDR2 SVGIG (reference sequence). The CDR3 runs to 13 residues. The CDR3 DNA is TGTGCCTGGAGTGAAACCGTCCGCTACGAGCAGTACTTC. This sequence encodes CAWSETVRYEQYF.

The chain links TRBV13 to TRBJ2-1; TRBD1 or TRBD2 may be the D gene (5 bases each). In germline, CDR1 is PRHDT, CDR2 FYEKMQ (reference sequence). With 5 bases removed from V and 2 bases from J, the gap between germline ends came to 13 bases. The CDR3 totals 15 residues. CDR3 DNA: TGTGCCAGCAGCAGACAGATCGGGGCCTACAATGAGCAGTTCTTC. It encodes CASSRQIGAYNEQFF.

CDR3 nucleotides: TGCGCCAGCAGCCAAGATCGGGGCGGGAACACTGAAGCTTTCTTT. Protein sequence: CASSQDRGGNTEAFF. This chain uses TRBV4-3 with TRBJ1-1, with TRBD1 as a possible D gene (5 bases). Between the trimmed V and J ends, which lost 0 bases and 1 base, there was a span of 9 bases. The CDR3 runs to 15 residues. Germline CDR1 is LGHNA and CDR2 is YSLEER.

Notes on this clone: Other DNA sequences within the sample encode an identical CDR3. The CDR3 DNA is TGTGCCAGCAGCCAAGGGAATGAGCAGTTCTTC. Protein sequence: CASSQGNEQFF. V gene TRBV4-2 combines with J gene TRBJ2-1; D is unclear. The CDR3 runs to 11 residues. CDR1 and CDR2 from the germline V gene are LGHNA and YNFKEQ. Trimming removed 1 base at V and 7 bases at J, with 2 bases between.

This chain joins TRBV5-6 and TRBJ1-1; 7 nucleotides match TRBD1. J was trimmed by 6 bases and V by 0 bases; bases with no gene match: 5. This CDR3 region has 14 residues. Germline V gene lookup returns CDR1 SGHDT and CDR2 YYEEEE. In DNA, the CDR3 is TGTGCCAGCAGCTTGGTGGGACAGCTGGCTGAAGCTTTCTTT. It is translated as CASSLVGQLAEAFF.

The V call is TRBV19, the J call TRBJ1-1; 9 nucleotides align to TRBD1. The V and J ends lost 6 bases and 5 bases, in that order; junction bases with no gene match: 4. Germline CDR1 reads LNHDA; CDR2 reads SQIVND (reference sequence). The CDR3 loop spans 13 amino acids. CDR3 coding DNA: TGTGCCAGTAGCCTGACAGGGGGTACTGAAGCTTTCTTT. It codes for CASSLTGGTEAFF.

The chain couples TRBV4-1 to TRBJ2-1, with 9 bases that match TRBD2. V lost 3 bases to trimming and J lost 8 bases; unmatched junction nucleotides: 11. CDR3 length: 16 residues. Germline CDR1 reads MGHRA; CDR2 reads YSYEKL. The CDR3 here is CASSHPRLAGIHEQFF. The CDR3 nucleotides are TGCGCCAGCAGCCACCCGAGGCTAGCGGGAATCCATGAGCAGTTCTTC.